This T cell receptor (beta chain) was observed in a study of T cells expressing NK-cell markers. Looking at the study overall: The study drew TCR beta repertoires from sorted CD3+CD56+NKG2C+, CD3+CD56+NKG2C- and CD3+CD56-NKG2C+ T cells. One of eight sequenced donors was HCMV-seronegative; the other seven were seropositive. Findings of the study overall: The study found these clonotypes also leading the CD3+CD56-NKG2C+ fraction in a handful of donors.

The CDR3 covers 16 residues. Germline V CDR1 and CDR2: MGHDK, SYGVNS. TCRdb re-called the 5' RACE reads; every CDR3 protein appears as one record, without DNA. Across fewer than 300,000 distinct CDR3 sequences, the top ten clones capture roughly 4.2% of the sample. As concerns this clonotype: The antigen remains unidentified.

The rearrangement uses TRBV25-1 and TRBJ1-3. Sequencing used blood T cells: a sorted CD56 or NKG2C T cell subset, CD4+ or CD8+ T cells, or bulk PBMC T cells (not recorded which). This TCR came from a woman aged 18 to 75 in good health. The chain's CDR3 is CASSGTGQTPGNTIYF.